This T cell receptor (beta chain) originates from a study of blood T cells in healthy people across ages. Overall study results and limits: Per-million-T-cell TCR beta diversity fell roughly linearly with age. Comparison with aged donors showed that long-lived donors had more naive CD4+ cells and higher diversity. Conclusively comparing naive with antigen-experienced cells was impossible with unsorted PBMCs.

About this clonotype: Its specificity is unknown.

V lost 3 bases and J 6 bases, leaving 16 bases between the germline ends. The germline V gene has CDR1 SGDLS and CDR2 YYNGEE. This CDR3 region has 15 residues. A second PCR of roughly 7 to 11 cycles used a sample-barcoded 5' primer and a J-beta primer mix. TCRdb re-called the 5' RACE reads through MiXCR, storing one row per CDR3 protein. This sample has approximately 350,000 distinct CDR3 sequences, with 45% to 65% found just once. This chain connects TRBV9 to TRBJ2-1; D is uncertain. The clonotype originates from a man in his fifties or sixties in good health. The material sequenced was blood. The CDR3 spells CASSDTSVTFNEQFF. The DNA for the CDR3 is TGTGCCAGCAGCGACACCAGCGTAACCTTCAATGAGCAGTTCTTC.